Below, 6 T cell receptor beta chains from the same sample are listed, as sequenced in a study of T cells in Graves' hyperthyroidism and ophthalmopathy. Using RNA transcripts as the source, TCR beta CDR3 regions were amplified. When the TCR CDR3 underwent first-round RT-PCR, the HTBI primer set was used. A single record per CDR3 protein comes from TCRdb applying MiXCR to the multiplex PCR reads. The data contain a few hundred thousand distinct CDR3 sequences, roughly 13% of them singletons. The sequencing input was blood. The source of these receptors is a woman in her thirties or forties with Graves' ophthalmopathy.

The sample holds many counts of this clonotype. The CDR3 protein is CASSVSGPGELFF. The CDR3 DNA is TGTGCCAGCAGCGTTAGCGGTCCCGGGGAGCTGTTTTTT. The V gene is TRBV7-8, the J gene TRBJ2-2; tentative D call: TRBD2 (6 bases). The V gene lost 5 bases and the J gene lost 6 bases, with 10 bases spanning the gap. This CDR3 comprises 13 residues. The germline V gene has CDR1 SGHVS and CDR2 FQNEAQ.

There are many counts of this clonotype. The chain uses TRBV29-1 and TRBJ1-2, with D unclear. CDR1 is SQVTM and CDR2 is ANQGSEA in the germline V gene. V was clipped by 0 bases and J by 4 bases, with 15 bases between them. The CDR3 has 15 amino acids. CDR3 residues: CSVEDLLDAAYGYTF. CDR3 nucleotides: TGCAGCGTTGAAGATCTTCTAGACGCAGCCTATGGCTACACCTTC.

This clonotype was seen repeatedly, ten times or more. This rearrangement joins TRBV11-3 to TRBJ1-1, with D possibly matching TRBD1 (6 bases). V was trimmed by 0 bases and J by 1 base, leaving 21 bases between them. Germline CDR1 is SGHNT and CDR2 is YENEEA. The CDR3 loop spans 19 amino acids. The CDR3 loop is CASSLDGAGTRRSNTEAFF. CDR3 DNA sequence: TGTGCCAGCAGCTTAGATGGGGCCGGGACACGCCGATCGAACACTGAAGCTTTCTTT.

This clonotype was picked up a small number of times. The V call is TRBV19, the J call TRBJ2-7; the D is unclear. Trimming stripped 2 bases from V and 1 base from J, with 9 bases between. The CDR3 totals 14 residues. Germline V gene data show CDR1 as LNHDA and CDR2 as SQIVND (reference sequence). The CDR3 here is CASSIRDGSYEQYF. CDR3 DNA sequence: TGTGCCAGTAGTATACGCGACGGGTCCTACGAGCAGTACTTC.

The chain joins TRBV5-4 to TRBJ2-3; D ambiguous. The CDR3 contains 14 residues. Trimming pared 2 bases from V and 6 bases from J, leaving 13 bases between. CDR1 is SGHNT, CDR2 YYREEE, per germline (reference sequence). In DNA, the CDR3 is TGTGCCAGCAGCTTAGCAAGGCGCCCCGATACGCAGTATTTT. Its translation: CASSLARRPDTQYF.

This clonotype was detected a few times. The junction shows a germline mismatch at one end, possibly a read error. This chain uses TRBV29-1 with TRBJ2-1; 14 bases align to TRBD2. The CDR3 contains 23 residues. The germline CDR1 and CDR2 sequences are SQVTM and ANQGSEA. The CDR3 bases are TGCGGCGTTGTGGGGGGATCCGCGGCCGGGACTAGCGGGGGACGGCTTTCCTACAATGAGCAGTTCTTC. Encoded protein: CGVVGGSAAGTSGGRLSYNEQFF.